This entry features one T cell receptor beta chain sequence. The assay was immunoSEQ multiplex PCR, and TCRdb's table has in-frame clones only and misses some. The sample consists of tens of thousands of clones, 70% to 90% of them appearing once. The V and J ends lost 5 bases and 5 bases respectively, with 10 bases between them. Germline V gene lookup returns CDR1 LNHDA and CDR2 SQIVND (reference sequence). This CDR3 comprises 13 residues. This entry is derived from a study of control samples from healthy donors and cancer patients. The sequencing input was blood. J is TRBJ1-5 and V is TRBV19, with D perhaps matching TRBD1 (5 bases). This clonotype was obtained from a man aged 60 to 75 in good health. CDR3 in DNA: TGTGCCAGTAGTTTGAGGGGTGATCAGCCCCAGCATTTT. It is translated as CASSLRGDQPQHF.